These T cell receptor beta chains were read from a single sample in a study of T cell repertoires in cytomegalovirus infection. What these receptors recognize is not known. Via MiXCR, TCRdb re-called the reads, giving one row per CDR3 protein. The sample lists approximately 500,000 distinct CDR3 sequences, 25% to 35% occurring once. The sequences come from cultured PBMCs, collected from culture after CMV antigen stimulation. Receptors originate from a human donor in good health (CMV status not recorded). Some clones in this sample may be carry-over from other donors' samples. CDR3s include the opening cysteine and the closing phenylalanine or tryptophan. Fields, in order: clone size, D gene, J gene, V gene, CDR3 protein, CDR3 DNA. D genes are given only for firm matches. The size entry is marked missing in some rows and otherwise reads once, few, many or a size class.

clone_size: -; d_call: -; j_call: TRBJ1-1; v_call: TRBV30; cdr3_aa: CVLGKAFF; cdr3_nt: TGTGTACTCGGAAAAGCTTTCTTT
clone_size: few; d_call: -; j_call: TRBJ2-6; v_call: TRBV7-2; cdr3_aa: CASSLVSGAGANVLTF; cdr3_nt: TGTGCCAGCAGCTTAGTATCGGGAGCTGGGGCCAACGTCCTGACTTTC
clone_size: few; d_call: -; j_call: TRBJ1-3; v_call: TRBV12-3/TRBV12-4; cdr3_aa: CASSWDSSGNTIYF; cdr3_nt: TGTGCCAGCAGTTGGGACTCCTCTGGAAACACCATATATTTT
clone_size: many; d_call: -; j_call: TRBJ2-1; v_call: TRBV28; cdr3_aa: CASSLPSSTSYNEQFF; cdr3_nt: TGTGCCAGCAGTTTACCTAGCTCTACGTCCTACAATGAGCAGTTCTTC
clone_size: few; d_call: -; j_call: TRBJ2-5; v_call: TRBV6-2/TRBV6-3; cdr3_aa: CASSYSRGTETQYF; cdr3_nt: TGTGCCAGCAGTTACTCCCGGGGAACCGAGACCCAGTACTTC
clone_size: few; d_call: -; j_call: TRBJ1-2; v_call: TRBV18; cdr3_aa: CASSPGDGYTF; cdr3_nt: TGTGCCAGCTCCCCGGGGGATGGCTACACCTTC
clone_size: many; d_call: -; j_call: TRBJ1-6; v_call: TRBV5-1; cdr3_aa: CASSLRAVNSPLHF; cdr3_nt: TGCGCCAGCAGCTTGCGGGCGGTCAATTCACCCCTCCACTTT
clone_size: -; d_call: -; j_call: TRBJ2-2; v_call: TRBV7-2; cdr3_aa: CASSNPGLAEATRAGELFF; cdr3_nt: TGTGCCAGCAGTAACCCCGGGTTGGCTGAAGCTACGCGGGCCGGGGAGCTGTTTTTT
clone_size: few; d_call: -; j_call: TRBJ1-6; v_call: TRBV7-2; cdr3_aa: CASSLERRQGNSPLHF; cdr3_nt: TGTGCCAGCAGCTTAGAAAGGAGACAAGGGAATTCACCCCTCCACTTT
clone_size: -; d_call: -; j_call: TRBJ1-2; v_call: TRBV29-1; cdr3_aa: CSVEVNYGYTF; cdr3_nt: TGCAGCGTCGAGGTTAACTATGGCTACACCTTC
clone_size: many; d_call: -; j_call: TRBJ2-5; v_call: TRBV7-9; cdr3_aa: CASSLARGRETQYF; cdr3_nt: TGTGCCAGCAGCTTAGCTAGGGGGAGAGAGACCCAGTACTTC
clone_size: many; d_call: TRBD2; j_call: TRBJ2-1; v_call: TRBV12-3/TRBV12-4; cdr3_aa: CASSVRLALSYNEQFF; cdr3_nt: TGTGCCAGCAGTGTCAGACTAGCGCTCTCCTACAATGAGCAGTTCTTC
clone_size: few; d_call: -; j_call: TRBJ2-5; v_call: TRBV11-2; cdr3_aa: CASSDGAGLWTETQYF; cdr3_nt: TGTGCCAGCAGTGATGGGGCAGGGCTATGGACAGAGACCCAGTACTTC
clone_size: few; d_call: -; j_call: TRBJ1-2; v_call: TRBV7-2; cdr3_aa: CASSLRGKEGYTF; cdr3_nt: TGTGCCAGCAGCTTAAGGGGGAAGGAAGGCTACACCTTC
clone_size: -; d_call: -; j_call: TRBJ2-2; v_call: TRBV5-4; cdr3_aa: CASSLTPPGSGTGELFF; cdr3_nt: TGTGCCAGCAGCTTGACCCCCCCGGGTAGCGGAACCGGGGAGCTGTTTTTT
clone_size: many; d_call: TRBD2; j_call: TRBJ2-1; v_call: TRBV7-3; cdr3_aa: CASSPSSGSIYNEQFF; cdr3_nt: TGTGCCAGCAGTCCATCTAGCGGGAGTATCTACAATGAGCAGTTCTTC
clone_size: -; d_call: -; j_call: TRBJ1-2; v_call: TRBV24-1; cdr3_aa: CATSSGALYGYTF; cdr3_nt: TGTGCCACCAGTTCCGGAGCTCTCTATGGCTACACCTTC
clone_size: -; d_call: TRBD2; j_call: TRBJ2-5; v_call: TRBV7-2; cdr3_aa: CASRRGGRRKETQYF; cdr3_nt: TGTGCCAGCAGACGTGGCGGGAGAAGGAAAGAGACCCAGTACTTC
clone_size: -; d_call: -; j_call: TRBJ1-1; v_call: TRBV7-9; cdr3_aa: CASSAKGGIGNTEAFF; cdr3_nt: TGTGCCAGCAGCGCCAAAGGGGGGATTGGGAACACTGAAGCTTTCTTT
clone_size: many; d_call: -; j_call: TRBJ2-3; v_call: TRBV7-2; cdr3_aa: CASSPLSAGKDTQYF; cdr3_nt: TGTGCCAGCAGCCCCCTTTCGGCTGGGAAAGATACGCAGTATTTT
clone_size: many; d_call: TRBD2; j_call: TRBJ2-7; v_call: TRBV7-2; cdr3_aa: CASSLTLAGDYEQYF; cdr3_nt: TGTGCCAGCAGCTTAACACTAGCGGGAGACTACGAGCAGTACTTC
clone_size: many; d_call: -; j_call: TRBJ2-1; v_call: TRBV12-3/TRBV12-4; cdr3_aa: CASSTSTSVDEQFF; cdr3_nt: TGTGCCAGCAGTACCTCTACTAGTGTCGATGAGCAGTTCTTC
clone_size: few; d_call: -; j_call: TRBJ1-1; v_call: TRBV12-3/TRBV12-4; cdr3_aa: CASRGRGTEAFF; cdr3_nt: TGTGCCAGCAGGGGACGGGGGACAGAAGCTTTCTTT
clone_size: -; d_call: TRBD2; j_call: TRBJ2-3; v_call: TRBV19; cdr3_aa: CASSDGLAPSTDTQYF; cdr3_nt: TGTGCCAGTAGTGACGGACTAGCGCCTAGCACAGATACGCAGTATTTT
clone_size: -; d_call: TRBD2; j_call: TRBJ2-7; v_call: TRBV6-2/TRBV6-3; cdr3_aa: CASSFGTSRHEQYF; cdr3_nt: TGTGCCAGCAGTTTCGGGACTAGCCGACACGAGCAGTACTTC
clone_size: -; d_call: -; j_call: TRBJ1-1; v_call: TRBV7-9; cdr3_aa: CASLIYNTEAFF; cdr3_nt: TGTGCCAGCCTGATATACAACACTGAAGCTTTCTTT
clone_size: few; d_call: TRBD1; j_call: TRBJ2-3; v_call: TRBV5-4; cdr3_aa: CASSLRQGKDTQYF; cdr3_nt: TGTGCCAGCAGCTTGCGACAGGGGAAAGATACGCAGTATTTT